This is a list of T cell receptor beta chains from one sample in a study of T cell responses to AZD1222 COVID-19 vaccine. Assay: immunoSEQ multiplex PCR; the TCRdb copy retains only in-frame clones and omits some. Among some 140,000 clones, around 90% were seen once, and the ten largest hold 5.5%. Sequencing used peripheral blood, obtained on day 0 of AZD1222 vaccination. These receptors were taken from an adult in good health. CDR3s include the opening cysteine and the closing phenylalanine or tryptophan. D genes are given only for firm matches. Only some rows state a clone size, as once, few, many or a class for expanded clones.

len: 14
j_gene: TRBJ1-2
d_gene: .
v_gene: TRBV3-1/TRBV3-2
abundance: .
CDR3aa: CASSPDLRDSGYTF
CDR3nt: TGTGCCAGCAGCCCAGACCTGAGGGACTCCGGCTACACCTTC

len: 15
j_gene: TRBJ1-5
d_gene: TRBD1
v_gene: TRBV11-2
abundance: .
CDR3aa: CASSQTGGGDQPQHF
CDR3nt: TGTGCCAGCAGTCAGACAGGGGGAGGGGATCAGCCCCAGCATTTT

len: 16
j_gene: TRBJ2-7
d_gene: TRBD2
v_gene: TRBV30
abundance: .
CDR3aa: CAWRRLAGGSSYEQYF
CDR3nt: TGTGCCTGGAGAAGGCTAGCGGGAGGCAGCTCCTACGAGCAGTACTTC

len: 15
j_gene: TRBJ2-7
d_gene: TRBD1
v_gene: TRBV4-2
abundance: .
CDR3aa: CASSPPDRYSYEQYF
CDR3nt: TGTGCCAGCAGCCCCCCGGACAGGTACTCCTACGAGCAGTACTTC

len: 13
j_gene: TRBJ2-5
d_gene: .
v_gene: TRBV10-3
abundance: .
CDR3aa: CATRRVAQETQYF
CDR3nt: TGTGCCACCCGTCGTGTCGCTCAGGAGACCCAGTACTTC

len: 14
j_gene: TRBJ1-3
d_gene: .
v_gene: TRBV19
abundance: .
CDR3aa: CASSRDASGNTIYF
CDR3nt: TGTGCCAGTAGTAGGGACGCCTCTGGAAACACCATATATTTT

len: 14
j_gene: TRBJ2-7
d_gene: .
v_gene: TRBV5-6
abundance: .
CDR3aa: CASSLGDTYYEQYF
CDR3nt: TGTGCCAGCAGCTTGGGTGACACCTACTACGAGCAGTACTTC

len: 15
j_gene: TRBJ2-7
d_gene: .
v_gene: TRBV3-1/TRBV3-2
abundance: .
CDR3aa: CASSQGGAGVYEQYF
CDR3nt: TGTGCCAGCAGCCAGGGAGGGGCAGGGGTCTACGAGCAGTACTTC

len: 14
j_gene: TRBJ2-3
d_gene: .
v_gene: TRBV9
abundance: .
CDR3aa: CASSVVGYTDTQYF
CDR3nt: TGTGCCAGCAGCGTAGTGGGATACACAGATACGCAGTATTTT

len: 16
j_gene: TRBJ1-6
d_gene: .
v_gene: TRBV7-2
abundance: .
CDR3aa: CASRLGGAGYNSPLHF
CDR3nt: TGTGCCAGCAGGTTGGGGGGGGCAGGCTATAATTCACCCCTCCACTTT

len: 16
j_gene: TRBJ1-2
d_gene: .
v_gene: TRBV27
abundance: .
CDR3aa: CASSSITGRVLYDYTF
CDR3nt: TGTGCCAGCAGTTCAATAACGGGCAGGGTTCTTTACGACTACACCTTC

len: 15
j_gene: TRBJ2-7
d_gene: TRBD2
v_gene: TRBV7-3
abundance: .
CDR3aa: CASSPGLAGFYEQYF
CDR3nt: TGTGCCAGCAGCCCGGGACTAGCGGGGTTCTACGAGCAGTACTTC

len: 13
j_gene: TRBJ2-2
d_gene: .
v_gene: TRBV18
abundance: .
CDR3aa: CASSLEWTGELFF
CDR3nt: TGTGCCAGCTCCCTGGAGTGGACCGGGGAGCTGTTTTTT

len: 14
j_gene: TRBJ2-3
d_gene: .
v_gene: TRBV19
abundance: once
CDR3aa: CASSMVLLADTQYF
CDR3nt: TGTGCCAGTAGTATGGTCCTATTGGCAGATACGCAGTATTTT

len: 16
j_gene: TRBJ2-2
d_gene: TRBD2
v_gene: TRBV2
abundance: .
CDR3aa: CASIGLAGGDTGELFF
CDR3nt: TGTGCCAGCATCGGACTAGCGGGAGGGGATACCGGGGAGCTGTTTTTT

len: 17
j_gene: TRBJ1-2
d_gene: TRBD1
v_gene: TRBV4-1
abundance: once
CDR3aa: CASSQEDRGRGNYGYTF
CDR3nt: TGCGCCAGCAGCCAAGAGGACAGGGGGAGGGGCAACTATGGCTACACCTTC

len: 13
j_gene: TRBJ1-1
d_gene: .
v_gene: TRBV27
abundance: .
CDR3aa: CASSLSLMTEAFF
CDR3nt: TGTGCCAGCAGTTTAAGCTTAATGACTGAAGCTTTCTTT

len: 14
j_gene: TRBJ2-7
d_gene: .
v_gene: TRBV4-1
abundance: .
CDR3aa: CASSAQGQAYEQYF
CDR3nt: TGCGCCAGCAGCGCCCAGGGGCAGGCCTACGAGCAGTACTTC

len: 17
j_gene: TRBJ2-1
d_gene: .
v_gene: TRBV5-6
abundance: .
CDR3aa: CASSLGPGEHTHNEQFF
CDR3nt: TGTGCCAGCAGCTTAGGTCCCGGGGAACACACACACAATGAGCAGTTCTTC

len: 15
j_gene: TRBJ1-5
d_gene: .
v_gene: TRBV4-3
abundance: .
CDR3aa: CASSQEFQGVQPQHF
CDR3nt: TGCGCCAGCAGCCAAGAATTTCAGGGAGTGCAGCCCCAGCATTTT

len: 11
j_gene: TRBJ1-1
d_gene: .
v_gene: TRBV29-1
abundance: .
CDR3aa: CSVDGGTEAFF
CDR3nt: TGCAGCGTTGATGGAGGGACTGAAGCTTTCTTT

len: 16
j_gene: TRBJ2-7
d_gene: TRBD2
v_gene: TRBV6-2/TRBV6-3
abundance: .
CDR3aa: CASSYWGGNLIYEQYF
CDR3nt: TGTGCCAGCAGTTACTGGGGGGGAAATCTCATCTACGAGCAGTACTTC